This T cell receptor beta chain was recovered during a study of cytomegalovirus exposure and HLA in healthy donors. Study at large: In terms of ancestry, the Caucasian-associated cluster contained 81% of the approximately 400 genotyped donors. Overall study findings and caveats: Immune exposure information comprised only CMV serostatus. In an earlier analysis, productive rearrangement rates for most beta V segments clustered near 87% or 30%.

The V segment lost 0 bases and the J segment 10 bases; nucleotides outside the gene matches: 13. Per the germline V gene, CDR1 is LGHNA and CDR2 is YNFKEQ. The CDR3 has 17 amino acids. Healthy donors of bone marrow made up the group. With respect to this clone: The antigen is not known.

13 Jbeta primers and 60 Vbeta primers were used for the PCR. Only in-frame clones appear in the TCRdb table, and some are missing; sequencing was by immunoSEQ multiplex PCR. Found here are fewer than 200,000 clones, roughly four fifths of them singletons; the top ten hold over 8.5%. The sequenced sample was PBMCs. The receptor was isolated from a man aged 45-65 years in good health and CMV-seropositive. The V and J genes are TRBV4-2 and TRBJ2-1, with 9 bases fitting TRBD2. Written as DNA, the CDR3 is TGTGCCAGCAGCCAAGACGGGCGGGGGGGCGCGAAACGGGAGCAGTTCTTC. The encoded protein is CASSQDGRGGAKREQFF.